A selection of T cell receptor beta chains follows, all from one sample in a study of cytomegalovirus exposure and HLA in healthy donors. Produced via immunoSEQ multiplex PCR; TCRdb's table is partial and in-frame only. Altogether 150,000 to 200,000 clones are present, roughly 85% being singletons, with the ten largest covering about a tenth. Sequencing was done on a sample of PBMCs. Receptor source: a man in his late teens or twenties in good health and CMV-seropositive. Both conserved end residues are trimmed from each CDR3. Each record gives: J gene, V gene, clone size, CDR3 protein. Where a row states a size, it is once, few, many or the class of an expanded clone; other rows omit it.

TRBJ1-6,TRBV6-5,few,ASSYGQSYNSPLH
TRBJ2-3,TRBV9,NA,ASSAGDSLEGDTQY
TRBJ2-7,TRBV20-1,NA,SAGDSYEQY
TRBJ1-2,TRBV25-1,NA,ASSEYFTGGGYT
TRBJ2-2,TRBV19,few,ASSIGQGNTGELF
TRBJ2-2,TRBV6-6,NA,ASSGQSNTGELF
TRBJ2-3,TRBV7-9,NA,ASHPRVSGASTDTQY
TRBJ2-5,TRBV5-1,NA,ASSLASGAEGETQY
TRBJ2-6,TRBV7-8,NA,ASRRAGISGANVLT
TRBJ1-5,TRBV5-8,NA,ASSFRNKNQPQH
TRBJ2-5,TRBV7-6,NA,ASSSPKGASGGAVGETQY
NA,TRBV6-6,NA,ASRPPTFYEQY
TRBJ1-1,TRBV27,NA,ASRQGSEAF
TRBJ1-4,TRBV5-6,NA,ASSLGGQGNEKLF
TRBJ1-2,TRBV9,NA,ASSVGQNYGYT
TRBJ2-2,TRBV5-8,NA,ASSFYSGELF
TRBJ1-2,TRBV9,NA,ASSVVAGRMAMDGYT
TRBJ2-1,TRBV7-9,NA,ASSFLDRVFYNEQF
TRBJ2-5,TRBV5-1,NA,ASSLSLQETQY
TRBJ2-1,TRBV4-3,NA,ASSQTQGAYEQF
TRBJ1-3,TRBV29-1,NA,SVEKVTGGGTIY
TRBJ1-5,TRBV30,NA,AWSNRRGQPLH
TRBJ1-5,TRBV10-3,once,AISEPNQPQH
TRBJ2-7,TRBV14,NA,ASSQGAGGTFYEQY
TRBJ1-4,TRBV5-1,NA,ASSKDRDEKLF
TRBJ1-2,TRBV7-2,NA,ASSLAQGAEGYT
TRBJ2-5,TRBV7-2,NA,ASSLRAGGTQY
TRBJ2-2,TRBV5-5,NA,ASSSGLLNTGELF
TRBJ1-5,TRBV2,NA,ASLTPGERLQPQH
TRBJ2-1,TRBV18,NA,ASSARQGDTYNEQF
TRBJ2-1,TRBV25-1,NA,ASSEGHLNNEQF
NA,TRBV7-9,NA,ASSPDDGVPGEQY
TRBJ2-1,TRBV9,once,ASSVSGLAGDEQF
TRBJ2-3,TRBV11-2,NA,ASSLIMDRVSDTQY
TRBJ2-5,TRBV29-1,NA,SVEEKSGIVIPETQY
TRBJ2-7,TRBV9,once,ASSVGQSGGFYEQY
TRBJ2-3,TRBV2,NA,ASDSGERGGMTDTQY
TRBJ1-1,TRBV6-1,NA,ASTRWGQNTEAF
TRBJ1-4,TRBV27,once,ASSLSSRNRGTNEKLF
TRBJ2-4,TRBV18,NA,ASSSRDTIAKNIQY
TRBJ2-3,TRBV5-1,NA,ASSFGESTDTQY
TRBJ1-1,TRBV6-1,NA,ASTPPGGTEAF
TRBJ2-3,TRBV5-4,NA,ASSPSGLSQDTQY
TRBJ1-1,TRBV10-1,NA,ASTAERYDTEAF
TRBJ1-2,TRBV5-4,once,ASSSGGWGDGYT